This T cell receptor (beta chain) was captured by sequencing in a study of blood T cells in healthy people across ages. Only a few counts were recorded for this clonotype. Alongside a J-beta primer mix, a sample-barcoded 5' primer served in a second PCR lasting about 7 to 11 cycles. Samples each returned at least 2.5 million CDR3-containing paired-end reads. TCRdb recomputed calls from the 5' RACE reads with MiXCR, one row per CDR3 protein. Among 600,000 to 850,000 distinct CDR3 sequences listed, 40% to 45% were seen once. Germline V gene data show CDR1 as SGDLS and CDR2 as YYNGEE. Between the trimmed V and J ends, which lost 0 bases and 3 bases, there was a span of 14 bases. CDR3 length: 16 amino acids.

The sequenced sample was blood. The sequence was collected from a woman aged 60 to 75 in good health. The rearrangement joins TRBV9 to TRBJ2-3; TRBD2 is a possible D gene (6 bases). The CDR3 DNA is TGTGCCAGCAGCGTAGCCAGCGGGCCCAGGACAGATACGCAGTATTTT. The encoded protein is CASSVASGPRTDTQYF.